This T cell receptor beta chain was documented in a study of blood T cell repertoires in COVID-19. Study as a whole: Spain, Italy and the United States supplied samples that represented acute and convalescent COVID-19. Sources were T cells, B-cell-depleted T cells, or PBMCs; the material itself was cDNA or gDNA.

Per the study methods: Estimates of nucleated cell counts were drawn from the amplification of reference gene primers. Assay used: immunoSEQ multiplex PCR; TCRdb lists only in-frame clones, some missing. V, J and clone size were drawn from that table, and D and trimming were deduced from the DNA. The sample holds about 44,000 clones; less than 85% are singletons and the top ten take about 4%. CDR3 length: 14 residues. V was pared by 6 bases and J by 5 bases, with 8 bases of the junction left unmatched. The sequenced sample consisted of peripheral blood. This receptor was obtained from a woman aged 70-85 years with acute or convalescent COVID-19. This rearrangement joins TRBV23-1 to TRBJ2-7; 9 bases match TRBD1. TRBV23-1 is flagged as an ORF with uncertain function. The CDR3: CASRWDRDVDEQYF. The CDR3 bases are TGCGCCAGCAGATGGGACAGGGATGTCGACGAGCAGTACTTC.